This T cell receptor (beta chain) was profiled in a study of shared clonotypes between healthy human individuals. Study outcomes and limitations: Only blood was sampled; tissue repertoires likely differ.

This clone showed up many times. Its antigen is undetermined. Template amounts of roughly 300 ng DNA, around 33,000 T cell genomes, were employed in unsorted PBMC replicate PCRs. Sequencing used immunoSEQ multiplex PCR; TCRdb keeps in-frame clones, though not all of them. The profile shows roughly 490,000 clones, 60% to 85% of them singletons. V lost 5 bases to trimming and J lost 4 bases, with 17 bases between them. CDR1 and CDR2 (germline): MNHEY, SMNVEV (reference sequence). This CDR3 spans 15 amino acids. This clonotype originated in a woman aged 35 to 49 in good health. Some clones in this sample may be carry-over from other donors' samples. The chain employs TRBV27 and TRBJ1-2, with D perhaps TRBD1 (5 bases). The sequenced sample was PBMCs. In DNA form, the CDR3 reads TGTGCCAGCAGTCCAGAGCTGGGGCCAAGCTATGGCTACACCTTC. As protein: CASSPELGPSYGYTF.